This T cell receptor beta chain was profiled in a study of cytomegalovirus exposure and HLA in healthy donors. The junction had 9 bases not matched to a gene; V was cut back by 4 bases and J by 4 bases. The CDR3 runs 16 residues. Germline V gene data show CDR1 as MNHEY and CDR2 as SVGAGI. Points from the study as a whole: HLA allele associations emerged for under 20,000 TCR beta sequences in a later analysis, at 0.05 false discovery rate. TCR beta V- and J-gene trimming was later associated with a missense DCLRE1C variant.

Regarding this clone: Its antigen is undetermined.

The PCR was carried out with 60 Vbeta primers and 13 Jbeta primers. The method was immunoSEQ multiplex PCR; TCRdb's version includes in-frame clones alone and lacks a portion of them. The sample contains about 200,000 clones, approximately 80% of which appear only once. V usage is TRBV6-5 and J usage is TRBJ1-3, with 8 bases fitting TRBD1. Sequenced sample: PBMCs. The TCR originated in a man aged 30 to 39 in good health and CMV-seronegative. The CDR3 region is CASSSTTGVKGNTIYF. The CDR3 nucleotides read TGTGCCAGCAGTTCCACGACAGGGGTTAAAGGAAACACCATATATTTT.